These T cell receptor beta chains were read from a single sample in a study of identical twins. Each CDR3 protein is one row after TCRdb ran MiXCR on the 5' RACE reads. The data contain hundreds of thousands of distinct CDR3 sequences, under 9% of them seen just once; the ten biggest clones take up around 0.98%. These data were also reused for a study on yellow fever vaccine responses in identical twins.

The sample comprised PBMCs. The origin of the receptors is a young woman in good health. Both conserved end residues are part of each CDR3. Each record gives: clone size, D gene, J gene, V gene, CDR3 DNA, CDR3 protein. D genes are given only for firm matches. Expanded clones get a size class; other rows say once, few or many, or leave the size out.

size: -
D: -
J: TRBJ1-1
V: TRBV24-1
DNA: TGTGCCACCAGTGATTTTAGTGGGGAAGCTTTCTTT
CDR3: CATSDFSGEAFF

size: many
D: -
J: TRBJ2-2
V: TRBV11-3
DNA: TGTGCCAGCAGCTCGGGACGGATATGGGACACCGGGGAGCTGTTTTTT
CDR3: CASSSGRIWDTGELFF

size: -
D: TRBD2
J: TRBJ2-2
V: TRBV5-6
DNA: TGTGCCAGCAGCTTTTGGACTAGCGGGGGGACCGGGGGGCTGTTTTTT
CDR3: CASSFWTSGGTGGLFF

size: -
D: TRBD1
J: TRBJ1-4
V: TRBV20-1
DNA: TGCAGTGCTAAGACAGGGAGAAATGAAAAACTGTTTTTT
CDR3: CSAKTGRNEKLFF

size: few
D: TRBD2
J: TRBJ2-7
V: TRBV2
DNA: TGTGCCAGCAGTGAAACTAGCGGGCTCGCCTACGAGCAGTACTTC
CDR3: CASSETSGLAYEQYF

size: many
D: -
J: TRBJ2-1
V: TRBV27
DNA: TGTGCCAGCAGTCCCCGGTATGGTTCCTACAATGAGCAGTTCTTC
CDR3: CASSPRYGSYNEQFF

size: few
D: -
J: TRBJ2-7
V: TRBV20-1
DNA: TGCAGTGCGGTCACAGGGAATCCAACTGGTTCCTACGAGCAGTACTTC
CDR3: CSAVTGNPTGSYEQYF

size: few
D: TRBD1
J: TRBJ2-1
V: TRBV11-2
DNA: TGTGCCAGCAGCGGGGGACAGGGCCGCAATGAGCAGTTCTTC
CDR3: CASSGGQGRNEQFF

size: many
D: -
J: TRBJ1-5
V: TRBV5-8
DNA: TGTGCCAGCAGCTTGGGACAGACATATAGCAATCAGCCCCAGCATTTT
CDR3: CASSLGQTYSNQPQHF

size: -
D: -
J: TRBJ1-5
V: TRBV6-6
DNA: TGTGCCAGCAGTGACCCTCAGGACCAGCCCCAGCATTTT
CDR3: CASSDPQDQPQHF

size: once
D: TRBD1
J: TRBJ2-7
V: TRBV4-2
DNA: TGTGCCAGCAGCCAAGAATCCGTGCGGACAGGGGCCTACGAGCAGTACTTC
CDR3: CASSQESVRTGAYEQYF

size: -
D: -
J: TRBJ2-5
V: TRBV14
DNA: TGTGCCAGCAGCCAAGACCCACTAGCAAAGGAAGAGACCCAGTACTTC
CDR3: CASSQDPLAKEETQYF

size: -
D: TRBD2
J: TRBJ2-5
V: TRBV7-2
DNA: TGTGCCAGTGGGACTACCGTACAAGAGACCCAGTACTTC
CDR3: CASGTTVQETQYF

size: few
D: TRBD1
J: TRBJ1-1
V: TRBV5-1
DNA: TGCGCCAGCAGCCGAGTCGGGACAGGGGGCGATACTGAAGCTTTCTTT
CDR3: CASSRVGTGGDTEAFF

size: few
D: TRBD2
J: TRBJ2-3
V: TRBV15
DNA: TGTGCCACCAGCAGAGATCTCAGACCATCGGCGGGAGAGCCAACAGATACGCAGTATTTT
CDR3: CATSRDLRPSAGEPTDTQYF

size: few
D: -
J: TRBJ1-2
V: TRBV20-1
DNA: TGCAGTGCCACCGACCAGGTGGGCTATGGCTACACCTTC
CDR3: CSATDQVGYGYTF

size: -
D: -
J: TRBJ2-5
V: TRBV5-6
DNA: TGTGCCAGCAGATCGGAGGGGCGATCGTACGAAGAGACCCAGTACTTC
CDR3: CASRSEGRSYEETQYF

size: many
D: TRBD2
J: TRBJ2-1
V: TRBV20-1
DNA: TGCAGTGCTATCTATCCTTTCGGAGCTAGCGGGGTGACCAATGAGCAGTTCTTC
CDR3: CSAIYPFGASGVTNEQFF

size: few
D: -
J: TRBJ2-7
V: TRBV5-1
DNA: TGCGCCAGCAGCTTAGCCTCAGGGGTCCTTGCCTACGAGCAGTACTTC
CDR3: CASSLASGVLAYEQYF

size: -
D: -
J: TRBJ2-2
V: TRBV24-1
DNA: TGTGCCACCAGTACCTTCAGCGGTAGCCACACCGGGGAGCTGTTTTTT
CDR3: CATSTFSGSHTGELFF

size: -
D: -
J: TRBJ2-5
V: TRBV29-1
DNA: TGCAGCGTCGCCCCATGGACGGGGATACAAGAGACCCAGTACTTC
CDR3: CSVAPWTGIQETQYF

size: -
D: TRBD1
J: TRBJ1-1
V: TRBV28
DNA: TGTGCCAGCAGTTACGCCCTGACAGGGGTAGCTTTCTTT
CDR3: CASSYALTGVAFF

size: few
D: TRBD1
J: TRBJ2-7
V: TRBV28
DNA: TGTGCCAGCAGGCCGGGACAGGGACGCGAGCAGTACTTC
CDR3: CASRPGQGREQYF

size: few
D: -
J: TRBJ2-1
V: TRBV5-1
DNA: TGCGCCAGCAGCTCGGAGGTTACTACCACCTACAATGAGCAGTTCTTC
CDR3: CASSSEVTTTYNEQFF

size: -
D: TRBD2
J: TRBJ2-1
V: TRBV6-2/TRBV6-3
DNA: TGTGCCAGCAGTCCGAATTATAGGGGCGTCCTTAGCGGGAGGGCCACTTTGGATGAGCAGTTCTTC
CDR3: CASSPNYRGVLSGRATLDEQFF

size: -
D: TRBD2
J: TRBJ2-3
V: TRBV18
DNA: TGTGCCAGCTCACCGGAGGGACTAGCGGGGATCACAGATACGCAGTATTTT
CDR3: CASSPEGLAGITDTQYF

size: few
D: TRBD2
J: TRBJ2-1
V: TRBV3-1
DNA: TGTGCCAGCAGCCAAGGAAAACTAGCGGGAGGTCGAAATGAGCAGTTCTTC
CDR3: CASSQGKLAGGRNEQFF

size: -
D: -
J: TRBJ2-1
V: TRBV27
DNA: TGTGCCAGCAGTTTACGACGGCCGGGGTACAATGAGCAGTTCTTC
CDR3: CASSLRRPGYNEQFF

size: many
D: TRBD1
J: TRBJ2-1
V: TRBV29-1
DNA: TGCAGCGTTGAGGACGCGCAGGGGGTTGGGTTCTTC
CDR3: CSVEDAQGVGFF

size: many
D: -
J: TRBJ2-7
V: TRBV29-1
DNA: TGCAGCGTTGCCGAACAGGGATACGAGCAGTACTTC
CDR3: CSVAEQGYEQYF

size: few
D: -
J: TRBJ2-7
V: TRBV4-1
DNA: TGCGCCAGCAGCCAACCCAATATGGACTCCTACGAGCAGTACTTC
CDR3: CASSQPNMDSYEQYF

size: -
D: -
J: TRBJ2-2
V: TRBV27
DNA: TGTGCCAGCAGTTTTCTAGCGATACTACAAAACACCGGGGAGCTGTTTTTT
CDR3: CASSFLAILQNTGELFF

size: few
D: TRBD1
J: TRBJ2-1
V: TRBV12-5
DNA: TGTGCTAGTGGTCCCCCGGGACAGGTATCCTACAATGAGCAGTTCTTC
CDR3: CASGPPGQVSYNEQFF

size: -
D: -
J: TRBJ1-6
V: TRBV27
DNA: TGTGCCAGCATCCTACTTAGGGGGGAGAGTGTCACAGATTCACCCCTCCACTTT
CDR3: CASILLRGESVTDSPLHF

size: few
D: -
J: TRBJ1-6
V: TRBV25-1
DNA: TGTGCCAGCAGTGAATATGCAGGGTTGAATTCACCCCTCCACTTT
CDR3: CASSEYAGLNSPLHF

size: few
D: TRBD2
J: TRBJ2-5
V: TRBV29-1
DNA: TGCAGCGTTGAATGGCTAGCGGGAGAGACCCAGTACTTC
CDR3: CSVEWLAGETQYF

size: -
D: TRBD2
J: TRBJ2-2
V: TRBV4-1
DNA: TGCGCCAGCAGCCATGGTGCTAGCGGGACGAACACCGGGGAGCTGTTTTTT
CDR3: CASSHGASGTNTGELFF

size: -
D: TRBD1
J: TRBJ2-2
V: TRBV3-1
DNA: TGTGCCAGCTGCACGGAGGTCCCTTGGACAGGGGTTTCAACCGGGGAGCTGTTTTTT
CDR3: CASCTEVPWTGVSTGELFF

size: -
D: -
J: TRBJ2-3
V: TRBV10-3
DNA: TGTGCCATCAGTGAGTTTTTTGATACGCAGTATTTT
CDR3: CAISEFFDTQYF

size: few
D: TRBD1
J: TRBJ2-7
V: TRBV6-2/TRBV6-3
DNA: TGTGCCAGCAGTTCCACGCAACAGGGGCGGTACGAGCAGTACTTC
CDR3: CASSSTQQGRYEQYF

size: -
D: TRBD2
J: TRBJ2-1
V: TRBV7-2
DNA: TGTGCCAGCAGCGGGACTAGCGGGGGGGCGTCCTACAATGAGCAGTTCTTC
CDR3: CASSGTSGGASYNEQFF

size: -
D: TRBD2
J: TRBJ2-3
V: TRBV7-2
DNA: TGTGCCAGCAGCCCTCAGGCGGGGGTCAGCACAGATACGCAGTATTTT
CDR3: CASSPQAGVSTDTQYF

size: -
D: -
J: TRBJ2-1
V: TRBV27
DNA: TGTGCCAGCCGATGGACCTTGAGCTCCTACAATGAGCAGTTCTTC
CDR3: CASRWTLSSYNEQFF

size: few
D: -
J: TRBJ2-2
V: TRBV7-3
DNA: TGTGCCAGCAGCTTAGACTCCCTGGCCGGGGAGCTGTTTTTT
CDR3: CASSLDSLAGELFF

size: -
D: TRBD2
J: TRBJ2-1
V: TRBV15
DNA: TGTGCCACCAGCAGAGATATGCTAGCGGGGGCCAACCTGGGGAATGAGCAGTTCTTC
CDR3: CATSRDMLAGANLGNEQFF